Below, 28 T cell receptor beta chains from the same sample are listed, as sequenced in a study of shared clonotypes between healthy human individuals. The table came from immunoSEQ multiplex PCR; TCRdb's copy has only in-frame clones and leaves some out. Among millions of clones listed, about 95% were seen once. Material for sequencing was naive CD4+ T cells sorted from blood. Subset indicated: CD45RA+ positively selected. The receptors derive from a young man in good health.

This clone was observed a single time. The chain carries TRBV5-1 and TRBJ2-3; 7 nucleotides agree with TRBD1. This CDR3 region has 15 residues. The germline gives CDR1 SGHRS, CDR2 YFSETQ. J lost 2 bases, V lost 2 bases, and 5 bases had no gene match. The CDR3 loop reads CASSLTGVPTDTQYF. The DNA for the CDR3 is TGCGCCAGCAGCTTAACAGGGGTTCCCACAGATACGCAGTATTTT.

The chain carries TRBV5-1 and TRBJ2-5; TRBD2 is a possible D gene (7 bases). V gave up 5 bases and J gave up 4 bases, with 15 bases separating them. Germline V gene data show CDR1 as SGHRS and CDR2 as YFSETQ. There are 14 residues in the CDR3. This CDR3 reads CASSVGGASETQYF. The CDR3 DNA is TGCGCCAGCAGTGTTGGGGGGGCCTCAGAGACCCAGTACTTC.

This rearrangement joins TRBV19 to TRBJ1-2; D may be TRBD1 (5 bases). Trimming removed 8 bases from V and 4 bases from J, with 11 bases in between. Germline CDR1 is LNHDA and CDR2 is SQIVND (reference sequence). This CDR3 is 12 amino acids long. Written as DNA, the CDR3 is TGTGCCAGTCAGGGTAGGGGCTATGGCTACACCTTC. Translating it yields CASQGRGYGYTF.

This clone was observed a few times. The rearrangement uses TRBV7-2 and TRBJ1-6, with 10 bases identical to TRBD1. Germline values: CDR1 SGHTA, CDR2 FQGNSA. The CDR3 runs 14 residues. V gave up 8 bases and J gave up 9 bases; unmatched junction bases: 7. CDR3 in DNA: TGTGCCAGCGAGTCAGGGACAGGGGTTTCACCCCTCCACTTT. Translating it yields CASESGTGVSPLHF.

This chain connects TRBV4-1 to TRBJ2-5, with D possibly being TRBD2 (5 bases). The CDR3 is 14 residues long. Trimming pared 3 bases from V and 5 bases from J, leaving 13 bases between. Germline-derived CDR1 and CDR2 are MGHRA and YSYEKL. The DNA of the CDR3 is TGCGCCAGCAGCCACCCTGCGTGGAGGGAGACCCAGTACTTC. It yields the protein CASSHPAWRETQYF.

The V gene is TRBV6-1, the J gene TRBJ1-1; weak D call: TRBD1 (5 bases). The ends were cut back, 6 bases at V and 7 bases at J, with 15 bases in the middle. This CDR3 has 13 residues. The germline CDR1 and CDR2 sequences are MNHNS and SASEGT. The CDR3 protein is CASRPGAPFEAFF. The CDR3 DNA sequence: TGTGCCAGCAGACCCGGGGCCCCGTTTGAAGCTTTCTTT.

Details on this clone: One base away lies a much larger clone, so this may be a sequencing read error. The CDR3 DNA follows: TGCGGCGGGGGGGGAGCTAACACTGAAGCTTTCTTT. The encoded protein is CGGGGANTEAFF. This chain uses TRBV29-1 with TRBJ1-1, with a tentative D call TRBD1 (5 bases). The CDR3 is 12 residues long. CDR1 and CDR2 from the germline V gene are SQVTM and ANQGSEA.

This chain links TRBV4-1 with TRBJ2-3; D is uncertain. CDR3 length equals 13 residues. V lost 8 bases and J lost 0, with 9 bases in between. Germline V lookup: CDR1 MGHRA, CDR2 YSYEKL. DNA of the CDR3: TGCGCCAGCGGATCCTACAGCACAGATACGCAGTATTTT. Translated, it gives CASGSYSTDTQYF.

Here the CDR3 DNA reads TGTGCCTGGAGACTAGCGGGGGCCCAAGAGACCCAGTACTTC. It translates to CAWRLAGAQETQYF. The chain combines TRBV30 with TRBJ2-5, with 11 positions matching TRBD2. This CDR3 spans 14 amino acids. V shed 3 bases and J 1 base; nucleotides not matched to a gene: 1. Germline CDR1 is GTSNPN and CDR2 is SVGIG (reference sequence).

This chain uses TRBV5-4 with TRBJ1-2, with 9 bases lining up with TRBD1. The J segment lost 8 bases and the V segment lost 0 bases, leaving 11 bases of the junction unmatched. The CDR3 length is 16 residues. Germline V CDR1 and CDR2: SGHNT, YYREEE (reference sequence). The CDR3 DNA reads as TGTGCCAGCAGCTTGGGGGGACAGGGCCCTTTTGGCGGCTACACCTTC. Translating it yields CASSLGGQGPFGGYTF.

The rearrangement links TRBV15 to TRBJ1-1; D gene unclear. Germline V lookup: CDR1 LNHNV, CDR2 YYDKDF (reference sequence). This CDR3 is built from 12 residues. V was clipped by 3 bases and J by 8 bases, with 10 bases between them. The CDR3 is CATSSSGREAFF. CDR3 DNA: TGTGCCACCAGCAGTTCGGGGAGAGAAGCTTTCTTT.

The J gene is TRBJ2-7, the V gene TRBV14; maybe TRBD2 (5 bases). V was shortened by 4 bases and J by 6 bases, with 19 bases between the two germline ends. Germline assignment: CDR1 SGHDN and CDR2 FVKESK. The CDR3 is made up of 15 amino acids. The CDR3, as DNA: TGTGCCAGCAGCCTTGCACCCGGGATGGCGGGCGAGCAGTACTTC. Amino acid sequence: CASSLAPGMAGEQYF.

This clone has only one observation. This rearrangement joins TRBV10-3 to TRBJ2-1, with a possible D match to TRBD2 (7 bases). The V end was cut by 2 bases, the J end by 7 bases, with 18 bases between. Germline CDR1 and CDR2: ENHRY and SYGVKD. This CDR3 is built from 16 residues. Here the CDR3 reads CAISESIGGGGNEQFF. The DNA of the CDR3 is TGTGCCATCAGTGAGAGCATCGGAGGGGGAGGGAATGAGCAGTTCTTC.

The chain employs TRBV29-1 and TRBJ2-2; TRBD1 might be the D (8 bases). Germline CDR1 and CDR2: SQVTM and ANQGSEA. The CDR3 consists of 14 residues. The ends were cut back, 6 bases at V and 5 bases at J, with 16 bases in the middle. The CDR3 sequence: CSVAGQGGTGELFF. CDR3 DNA: TGCAGCGTCGCTGGACAGGGAGGGACCGGGGAGCTGTTTTTT.

V gene TRBV7-9 combines with J gene TRBJ1-1; D is perhaps TRBD1 (5 bases). V was pared by 2 bases and J by 0 bases, with 19 bases between. CDR3 length: 18 amino acids. CDR1 and CDR2 (germline): SEHNR, FQNEAQ (reference sequence). The CDR3 loop is CASSLRVGDRTVNTEAFF. Here the CDR3 DNA reads TGTGCCAGCAGCTTAAGAGTAGGTGACAGAACCGTGAACACTGAAGCTTTCTTT.

This chain joins TRBV5-1 and TRBJ2-4; tentatively, D is TRBD2 (6 bases). The V end lost 4 bases, the J end lost 3 bases, and 20 bases lay between the germline ends. The CDR3 totals 17 residues. The germline V gene has CDR1 SGHRS and CDR2 YFSETQ. Here the CDR3 reads CASSPMHQQEGKNIQYF. The CDR3, as DNA: TGCGCCAGCAGCCCCATGCATCAGCAGGAGGGCAAAAACATTCAGTACTTC. Supplemented by reference TRBV5-1 and TRBJ2-4, the full variable domain reads KAGVTQTPRYLIKTRGQQVTLSCSPISGHRSVSWYQQTPGQGLQFLFEYFSETQRNKGNFPGRFSGRQFSNSRSEMNVSTLELGDSALYLCASSPMHQQEGKNIQYFGAGTRLSVL.

DNA of the CDR3: TGTGCCAGCAGCTTAGTCGCAGGGTCTCATGGCTACACCTTC. Its protein product is CASSLVAGSHGYTF. This sequence joins TRBV7-9 and TRBJ1-2, with a tentative D call TRBD1 (5 bases). Germline CDR1 and CDR2: SEHNR and FQNEAQ (reference sequence). Trimming shortened V by 1 base and J by 6 bases, and 12 bases separated the two germline ends. The CDR3 consists of 14 residues. The full variable domain, completed using reference TRBV7-9 and TRBJ1-2, is DTGVSQNPRHKITKRGQNVTFRCDPISEHNRLYWYRQTLGQGPEFLTYFQNEAQLEKSRLLSDRFSAERPKGSFSTLEIQRTEQGDSAMYLCASSLVAGSHGYTFGSGTRLTVV.

This clone came up once. The gene calls are TRBV5-1 and TRBJ1-2, with 9 bases that match TRBD1. The germline gives CDR1 SGHRS, CDR2 YFSETQ. The V segment lost 6 bases and the J segment 3 bases; nucleotides outside the gene matches: 9. The CDR3 is 15 residues long. The CDR3 nucleotides are TGCGCCAGCACCGCGACAGGGGGAGTGGACTATGGCTACACCTTC. It encodes CASTATGGVDYGYTF.

As to this clone: The same CDR3 also results from other DNA sequences found in this sample. This chain links TRBV10-3 with TRBJ2-7; 8 nucleotides line up with TRBD2. The junction had 3 bases not matched to a gene; V was cut back by 3 bases and J by 2 bases. CDR3 size: 14 residues. The germline V gene has CDR1 ENHRY and CDR2 SYGVKD. CDR3 sequence reads: CAISESGGPYEQYF. The DNA of the CDR3 is TGTGCCATCAGTGAATCGGGAGGGCCCTACGAGCAGTACTTC.

This chain connects TRBV5-1 to TRBJ2-1, with D unclear. V lost 7 bases and J 6 bases, leaving 2 bases between the germline ends. CDR1 SGHRS and CDR2 YFSETQ come from the germline V gene. The CDR3 is 9 amino acids. CDR3 bases: TGCGCCAGCCCCAATGAGCAGTTCTTC. Translated, it gives CASPNEQFF.

This chain links TRBV10-3 with TRBJ1-2, with TRBD1 matching 9 bases. CDR3 length equals 17 residues. The germline V gene encodes CDR1 ENHRY and CDR2 SYGVKD. V lost 4 bases, J lost 0 bases, and 9 bases stayed unmatched. Here the CDR3 DNA reads TGTGCCATCAGTGCTGGACAGGGGAAAAGGACTAACTATGGCTACACCTTC. Translating gives CAISAGQGKRTNYGYTF.

V is TRBV25-1 and J is TRBJ2-5; 8 bases map to TRBD2. The CDR3 consists of 13 residues. Germline trimming cut 2 bases from V and 7 bases from J; bases unmatched to any gene: 3. CDR1 and CDR2 (germline): MGHDK, SYGVNS. The CDR3 DNA reads as TGTGCCAGCAGTGAACGAAGCGGGGGGACCCAGTACTTC. Amino acids: CASSERSGGTQYF.

The J gene is TRBJ2-3, the V gene TRBV5-1; D may be TRBD1 (5 bases). V lost 1 base, J lost 3 bases, and 15 bases lay in between. In germline, CDR1 is SGHRS, CDR2 YFSETQ. The CDR3 totals 16 residues. The CDR3 here is CASSLTQDSTTDTQYF. In DNA form, the CDR3 reads TGCGCCAGCAGCTTGACCCAAGACAGCACAACAGATACGCAGTATTTT.

This sequence joins TRBV10-3 and TRBJ2-2; D uncertain. Trimming removed 6 bases at V and 0 bases at J, with 8 bases between. There are 14 residues in the CDR3. In germline, CDR1 is ENHRY, CDR2 SYGVKD. CDR3 amino acids: CAIRKGSNTGELFF. The CDR3 nucleotides read TGTGCCATCAGAAAGGGTTCGAACACCGGGGAGCTGTTTTTT.

This clone was seen only once. This chain uses TRBV18 with TRBJ2-1, with 8 nucleotides matching TRBD1. In germline, CDR1 is KGHSH, CDR2 LQKENI. This CDR3 is built from 14 residues. V shed 6 bases, J shed 5 bases, and the junction held 6 bases outside the gene matches. The CDR3 is CASSLRTGNNEQFF. CDR3 DNA sequence: TGTGCCAGCTCTCTTAGGACAGGGAACAATGAGCAGTTCTTC. Full variable domain (rest looked up from reference TRBV18 and TRBJ2-1): NAGVMQNPRHLVRRRGQEARLRCSPMKGHSHVYWYRQLPEEGLKFMVYLQKENIIDESGMPKERFSAEFPKEGPSILRIQQVVRGDSAAYFCASSLRTGNNEQFFGPGTRLTVL.

The chain is built from TRBV7-8 and TRBJ2-1, with D maybe TRBD2 (6 bases). The CDR3 is 15 residues long. Germline lookup yields CDR1 SGHVS and CDR2 FQNEAQ. Trimming pared 5 bases from V and 0 bases from J, leaving 11 bases between. CDR3 amino acids: CASSKTGSSYNEQFF. The CDR3 coding sequence is TGTGCCAGCAGCAAGACCGGGAGCTCCTACAATGAGCAGTTCTTC.

The CDR3 DNA reads as TGTGCCAGCAGTTTCCAGACTAGCGGGGCGACAGATACGCAGTATTTT. Protein: CASSFQTSGATDTQYF. The J gene is TRBJ2-3, the V gene TRBV27, with 11 bases that match TRBD2. Per germline, CDR1 MNHEY and CDR2 SMNVEV (reference sequence). CDR3 length: 16 residues. Trimming at V came to 3 bases and at J to 3 bases, leaving 5 bases not matched to a gene.

The chain recombines TRBV7-9 with TRBJ2-5, with D maybe TRBD1 (5 bases). Per the germline V gene, CDR1 is SEHNR and CDR2 is FQNEAQ (reference sequence). The CDR3 length is 13 residues. The V gene lost 3 bases and the J gene lost 5 bases, with 10 bases spanning the gap. CDR3 loop: CASSFSGWETQYF. The CDR3 region has the DNA TGTGCCAGCAGCTTTTCAGGGTGGGAGACCCAGTACTTC. The full variable domain, rest sourced from reference TRBV7-9 and TRBJ2-5, is DTGVSQNPRHKITKRGQNVTFRCDPISEHNRLYWYRQTLGQGPEFLTYFQNEAQLEKSRLLSDRFSAERPKGSFSTLEIQRTEQGDSAMYLCASSFSGWETQYFGPGTRLLVL.